This TCR beta chain was profiled in a study of T cells after posttransplantation cyclophosphamide. Using immunoSEQ multiplex PCR, the repertoire was profiled, and TCRdb retains in-frame clones only, with some absent. The sample lists tens of thousands of clones, roughly 84% seen once, with about 2.7% in the top ten. With 3 bases removed from V and 6 bases from J, the gap between germline ends came to 9 bases. CDR3 length: 13 residues. CDR1 and CDR2 (germline): MGHRA, YSYEKL. The chain uses TRBV4-1 and TRBJ1-5; D is uncertain. The sequencing input was PBMCs. The sequence was obtained from a man aged 25 to 40 with a blood cancer, CMV-positive, and with a related stem cell donor. The CDR3 bases are TGCGCCAGCAGCCAGATCCACGGTCAGCCCCAGCATTTT. It translates to CASSQIHGQPQHF.